This TCR beta chain was found in a study of T cells in Graves' hyperthyroidism and ophthalmopathy. The CDR3 is 14 residues long. Germline CDR1 reads SGDLS; CDR2 reads YYNGEE. V lost 2 bases and J 5 bases, leaving 8 bases between the germline ends. Clinical symptoms, serum thyroxine and TRAb, thyroid ultrasound and orbital computed tomography together formed the diagnostic basis. Concerning this clonotype: Antigen: not known.

Overall study results and limits: Model predictions of ophthalmopathy came a median roughly 6.4 months before onset.

The investigators amplified TCR beta CDR3 regions from RNA transcripts. In the first-round RT-PCR of the TCR CDR3, the HTBI primer set was used. TCRdb passed the multiplex PCR reads through MiXCR, listing each CDR3 protein once. The table shows more than 50,000 distinct CDR3 sequences, with 49% occurring only once. Sequencing was carried out using blood. The TCR sequence derives from a woman aged 25 to 39 with Graves' ophthalmopathy. J is TRBJ1-6 and V is TRBV9; D gene ambiguous. The CDR3 DNA reads as TGTGCCAGCAGCGTGGGCAGCCATAATTCACCCCTCCACTTT. It encodes CASSVGSHNSPLHF. The complete variable domain, with remaining parts taken from reference TRBV9 and TRBJ1-6, reads DSGVTQTPKHLITATGQRVTLRCSPRSGDLSVYWYQQSLDQGLQFLIQYYNGEERAKGNILERFSAQQFPDLHSELNLSSLELGDSALYFCASSVGSHNSPLHFGNGTRLTVT.